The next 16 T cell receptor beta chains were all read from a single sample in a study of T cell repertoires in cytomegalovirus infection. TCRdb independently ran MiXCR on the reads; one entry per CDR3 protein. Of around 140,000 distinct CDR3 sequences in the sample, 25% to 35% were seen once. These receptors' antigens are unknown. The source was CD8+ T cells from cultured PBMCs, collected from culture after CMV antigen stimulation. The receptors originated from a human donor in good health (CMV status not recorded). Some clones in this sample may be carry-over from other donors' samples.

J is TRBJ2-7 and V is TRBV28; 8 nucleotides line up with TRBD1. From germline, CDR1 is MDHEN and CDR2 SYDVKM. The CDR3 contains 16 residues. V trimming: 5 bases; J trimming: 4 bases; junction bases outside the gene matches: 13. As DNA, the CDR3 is TGTGCCAGCAGTCCGTTATCGGGACAGGCAGCGTACGAGCAGTACTTC. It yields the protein CASSPLSGQAAYEQYF.

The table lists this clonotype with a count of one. The CDR3 coding sequence is TGTGCCAGCAGCTTAGGGGGCCCCTACAATCAGCCCCAGCATTTT. It specifies CASSLGGPYNQPQHF. The rearrangement links TRBV7-6 to TRBJ1-5; D might be TRBD1 (5 bases). The V gene's germline CDR1 is SGHVS and CDR2 FNYEAQ. The CDR3 runs to 15 residues. Trimming removed 1 base from V and 3 bases from J, with 10 bases in between.

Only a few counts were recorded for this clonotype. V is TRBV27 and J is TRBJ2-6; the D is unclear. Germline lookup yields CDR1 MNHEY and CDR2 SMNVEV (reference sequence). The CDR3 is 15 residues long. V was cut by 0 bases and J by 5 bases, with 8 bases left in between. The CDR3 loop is CASSLSGNWANVLTF. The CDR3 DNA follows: TGTGCCAGCAGTTTATCAGGGAACTGGGCCAACGTCCTGACTTTC.

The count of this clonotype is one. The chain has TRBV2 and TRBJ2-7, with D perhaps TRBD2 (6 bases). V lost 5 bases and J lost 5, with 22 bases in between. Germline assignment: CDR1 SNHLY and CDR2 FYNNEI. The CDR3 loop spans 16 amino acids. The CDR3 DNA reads TGTGCCAGCAGTCACACCGGGAGACTCTCACTCCACGAGCAGTACTTC. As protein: CASSHTGRLSLHEQYF.

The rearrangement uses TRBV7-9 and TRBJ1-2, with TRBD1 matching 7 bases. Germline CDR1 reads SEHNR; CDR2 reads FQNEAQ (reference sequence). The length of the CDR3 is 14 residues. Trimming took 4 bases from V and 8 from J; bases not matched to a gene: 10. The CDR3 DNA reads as TGTGCCAGCAGCTCCGGGGAGGGGGCGCAAGGCTACACCTTC. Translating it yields CASSSGEGAQGYTF.

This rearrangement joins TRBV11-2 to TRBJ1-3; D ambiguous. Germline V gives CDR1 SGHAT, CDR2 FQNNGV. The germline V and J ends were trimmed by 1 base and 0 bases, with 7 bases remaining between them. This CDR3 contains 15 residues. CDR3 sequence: CASSLAPSSGNTIYF. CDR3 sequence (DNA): TGTGCCAGCAGCTTAGCTCCGAGCTCTGGAAACACCATATATTTT.

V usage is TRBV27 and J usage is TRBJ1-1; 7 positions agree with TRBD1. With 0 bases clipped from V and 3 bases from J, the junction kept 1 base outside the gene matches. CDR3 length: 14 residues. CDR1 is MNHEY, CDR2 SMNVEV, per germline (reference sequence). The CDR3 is CASSLSRGYTEAFF. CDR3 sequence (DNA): TGTGCCAGCAGTTTATCCAGGGGGTACACTGAAGCTTTCTTT.

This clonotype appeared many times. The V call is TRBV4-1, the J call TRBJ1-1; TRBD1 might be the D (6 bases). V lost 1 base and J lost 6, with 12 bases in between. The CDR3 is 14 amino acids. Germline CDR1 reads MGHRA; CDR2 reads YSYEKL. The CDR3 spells CASSQGDNAAEAFF. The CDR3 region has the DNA TGCGCCAGCAGCCAAGGGGACAACGCTGCTGAAGCTTTCTTT.

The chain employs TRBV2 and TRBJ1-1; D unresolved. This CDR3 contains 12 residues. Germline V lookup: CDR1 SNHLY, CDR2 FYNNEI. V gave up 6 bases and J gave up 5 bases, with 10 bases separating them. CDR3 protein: CASRGRLTEAFF. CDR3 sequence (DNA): TGTGCCAGCAGGGGCAGATTAACTGAAGCTTTCTTT.

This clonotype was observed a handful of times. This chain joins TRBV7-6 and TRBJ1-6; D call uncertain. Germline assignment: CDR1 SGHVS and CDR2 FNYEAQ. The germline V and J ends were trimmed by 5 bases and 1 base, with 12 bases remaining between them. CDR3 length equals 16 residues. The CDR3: CASSPEGESYNSPLHF. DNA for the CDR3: TGTGCCAGCAGCCCCGAAGGTGAATCCTATAATTCACCCCTCCACTTT.

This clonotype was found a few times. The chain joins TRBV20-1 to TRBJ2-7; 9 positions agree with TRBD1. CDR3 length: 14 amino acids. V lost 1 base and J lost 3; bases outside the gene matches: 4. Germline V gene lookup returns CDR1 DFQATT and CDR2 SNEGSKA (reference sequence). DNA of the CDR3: TGCAGTGCTAGAGTTGGGACAGGGATCTACGAGCAGTACTTC. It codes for CSARVGTGIYEQYF.

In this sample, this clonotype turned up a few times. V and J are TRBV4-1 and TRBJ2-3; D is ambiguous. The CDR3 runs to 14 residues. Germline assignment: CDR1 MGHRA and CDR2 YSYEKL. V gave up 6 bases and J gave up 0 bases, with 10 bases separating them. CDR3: CASRAWGSTDTQYF. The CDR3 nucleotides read TGCGCCAGCAGGGCGTGGGGAAGCACAGATACGCAGTATTTT.

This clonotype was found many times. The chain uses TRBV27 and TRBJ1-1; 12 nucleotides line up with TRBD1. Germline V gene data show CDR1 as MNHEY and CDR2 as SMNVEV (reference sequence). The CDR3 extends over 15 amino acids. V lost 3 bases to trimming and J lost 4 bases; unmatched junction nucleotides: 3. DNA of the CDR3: TGTGCCAGCAGTTTGGGACAGGGGGCCGTCACTGAAGCTTTCTTT. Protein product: CASSLGQGAVTEAFF.

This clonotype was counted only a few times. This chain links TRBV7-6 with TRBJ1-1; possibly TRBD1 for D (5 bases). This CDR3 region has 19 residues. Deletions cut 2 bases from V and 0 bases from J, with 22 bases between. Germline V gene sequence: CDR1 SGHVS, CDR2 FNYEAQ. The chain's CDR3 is CASSLTPRGLIRMNTEAFF. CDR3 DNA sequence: TGTGCCAGCAGCTTAACGCCAAGGGGCCTGATAAGGATGAACACTGAAGCTTTCTTT.

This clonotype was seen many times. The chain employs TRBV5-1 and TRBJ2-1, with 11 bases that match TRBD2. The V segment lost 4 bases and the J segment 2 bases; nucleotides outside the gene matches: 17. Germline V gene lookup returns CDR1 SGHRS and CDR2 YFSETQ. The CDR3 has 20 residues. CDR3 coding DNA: TGCGCCAGCAGCCCCTGGCCCCGAACACTAGCGGGGGCCACCTACAATGAGCAGTTCTTC. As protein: CASSPWPRTLAGATYNEQFF. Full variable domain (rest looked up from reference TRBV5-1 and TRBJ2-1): KAGVTQTPRYLIKTRGQQVTLSCSPISGHRSVSWYQQTPGQGLQFLFEYFSETQRNKGNFPGRFSGRQFSNSRSEMNVSTLELGDSALYLCASSPWPRTLAGATYNEQFFGPGTRLTVL.

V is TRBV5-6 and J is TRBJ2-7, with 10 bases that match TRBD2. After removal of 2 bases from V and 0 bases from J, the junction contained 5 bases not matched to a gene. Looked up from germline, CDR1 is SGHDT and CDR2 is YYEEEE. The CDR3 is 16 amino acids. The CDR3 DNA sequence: TGTGCCAGCAGCTTATCCGGGACTAGCGTCTCCTACGAGCAGTACTTC. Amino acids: CASSLSGTSVSYEQYF.